This T cell receptor (beta chain) was documented in a study of blood T cell repertoires in COVID-19. Study processing details: Using reference gene primer amplification, nucleated cell counts were estimated. TCRdb keeps only in-frame clones here, not all; method: immunoSEQ multiplex PCR. V, J and clone size are taken as reported in that table, and D and trimming were inferred from the DNA itself. The sample shows approximately 230,000 clones, about 85% of them seen only once. Ages ranged from roughly 18 to 100 years, with residence in around 24 US areas. Sequenced material: PBMCs or T cells enriched from blood (not recorded which). The TCR sequence derives from a woman younger than 45 with acute COVID-19.

For the CDR3, the DNA is TGTGCCAGCAGTTCAACAGGTGGCTACGAGCAGTACTTC. Encoded protein: CASSSTGGYEQYF. This chain uses TRBV27 with TRBJ2-7, with D perhaps matching TRBD1 (5 bases). The CDR3 spans 13 residues. Germline CDR1 is MNHEY and CDR2 is SMNVEV (reference sequence). Trimming removed 4 bases at V and 3 bases at J, with 10 bases between.